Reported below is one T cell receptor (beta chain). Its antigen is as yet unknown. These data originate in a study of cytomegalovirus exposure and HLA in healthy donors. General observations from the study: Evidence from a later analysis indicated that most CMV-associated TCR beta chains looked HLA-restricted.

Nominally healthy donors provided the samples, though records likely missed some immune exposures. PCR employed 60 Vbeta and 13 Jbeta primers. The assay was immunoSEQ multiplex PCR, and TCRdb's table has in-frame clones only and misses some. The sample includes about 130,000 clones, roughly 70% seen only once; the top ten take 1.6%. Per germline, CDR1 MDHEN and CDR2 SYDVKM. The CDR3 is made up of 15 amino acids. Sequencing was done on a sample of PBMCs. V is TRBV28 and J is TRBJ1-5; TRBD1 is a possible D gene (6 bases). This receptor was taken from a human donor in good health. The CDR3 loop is CAALPATGLIQPQHF. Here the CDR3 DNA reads TGTGCAGCCTTACCGGCTACAGGGTTGATTCAGCCCCAGCATTTT. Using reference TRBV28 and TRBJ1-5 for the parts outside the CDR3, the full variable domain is DVKVTQSSRYLVKRTGEKVFLECVQDMDHENMFWYRQDPGLGLRLIYFSYDVKMKEKGDIPEGYSVSREKKERFSLILESASTNQTSMYLCAALPATGLIQPQHFGDGTRLSIL.